The clone carrying this T cell receptor beta chain has a handful of counts. Its matching antigen is unknown. This specimen comes from a study of cytomegalovirus exposure and HLA in healthy donors. The study's findings and limits: In a later analysis, TCR beta V- and J-gene trimming was associated with a missense DCLRE1C variant. A prior analysis recorded that most TCR beta V segments were productive about 87% or about 30% of the time.

The study ran its PCR with 60 Vbeta and 13 Jbeta primers. Some clones are missing from TCRdb's copy, which holds only in-frame ones; the method was immunoSEQ multiplex PCR. The sample lists approximately 59,000 clones; about 78% were seen once. With 4 bases clipped from V and 2 bases from J, the junction kept 2 bases outside the gene matches. The CDR3 contains 13 residues. The germline gives CDR1 MNHNY, CDR2 SVGAGI (reference sequence). The rearrangement links TRBV6-6 to TRBJ2-7; 7 nucleotides line up with TRBD2. Sequencing used PBMCs. The receptor was isolated from a girl between 5 and 17 years old in good health and CMV-seropositive. The CDR3 is CASSLREAYEQYF. In DNA, the CDR3 is TGTGCCAGCAGTTTACGGGAGGCCTACGAGCAGTACTTC.